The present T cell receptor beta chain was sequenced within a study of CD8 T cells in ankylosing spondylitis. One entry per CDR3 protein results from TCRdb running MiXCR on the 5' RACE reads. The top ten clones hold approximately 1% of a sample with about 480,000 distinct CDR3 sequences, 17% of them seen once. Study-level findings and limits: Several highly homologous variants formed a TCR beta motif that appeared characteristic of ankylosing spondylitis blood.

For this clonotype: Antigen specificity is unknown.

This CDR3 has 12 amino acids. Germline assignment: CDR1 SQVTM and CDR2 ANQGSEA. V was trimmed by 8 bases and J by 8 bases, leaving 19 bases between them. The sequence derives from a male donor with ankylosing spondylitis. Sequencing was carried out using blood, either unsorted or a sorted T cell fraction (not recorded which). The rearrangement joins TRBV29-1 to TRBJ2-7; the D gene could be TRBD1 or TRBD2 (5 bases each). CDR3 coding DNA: TGCAGCATTGCCCAGGGAGCCCAGCAGCAGTACTTC. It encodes CSIAQGAQQQYF.